The TCR beta chain under discussion was sequenced for a study of blood T cell repertoires in COVID-19. Profiling relied on immunoSEQ multiplex PCR, and the TCRdb table lists in-frame clones only, not all of them. Here the sample spans 200,000 to 250,000 clones, more than 80% being singletons. This CDR3 spans 14 amino acids. V dropped 5 bases and J dropped 7; count of bases not matched to a gene: 8. Per germline, CDR1 SGHNT and CDR2 YENEEA. This TCR derives from a woman aged 18-29 years in a cohort exposed to, infected with or recovered from COVID-19 (not recorded which). The specimen was PBMCs or T cells enriched from blood (not recorded which). The chain employs TRBV11-3 and TRBJ2-4; TRBD1 matches 7 bases. CDR3 residues: CASSPGDRVNIQYF. The CDR3 bases are TGTGCCAGCAGCCCCGGAGACAGGGTGAACATTCAGTACTTC.